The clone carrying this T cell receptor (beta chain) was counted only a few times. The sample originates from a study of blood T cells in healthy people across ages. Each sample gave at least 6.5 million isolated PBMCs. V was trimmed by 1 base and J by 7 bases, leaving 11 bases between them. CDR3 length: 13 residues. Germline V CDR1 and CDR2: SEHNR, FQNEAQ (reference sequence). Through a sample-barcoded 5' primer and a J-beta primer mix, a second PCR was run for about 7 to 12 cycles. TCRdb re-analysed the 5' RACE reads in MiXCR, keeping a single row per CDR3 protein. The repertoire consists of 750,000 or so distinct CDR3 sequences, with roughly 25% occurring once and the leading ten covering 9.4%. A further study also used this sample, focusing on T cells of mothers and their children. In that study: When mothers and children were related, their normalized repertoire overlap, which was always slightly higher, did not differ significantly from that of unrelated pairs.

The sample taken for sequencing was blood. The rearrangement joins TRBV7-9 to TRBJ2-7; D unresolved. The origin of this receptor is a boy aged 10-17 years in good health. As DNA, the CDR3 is TGTGCCAGCAGCTTAGGAAACGGCGCGGAGCAGTACTTC. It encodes CASSLGNGAEQYF.